The clone carrying this T cell receptor beta chain was seen ten or more times. CDR1 SEHNR and CDR2 FQNEAQ come from the germline V gene (reference sequence). This CDR3 spans 13 amino acids. V was clipped by 5 bases and J by 11 bases; unmatched bases: 10. The data stem from a study of molecular identifiers for immune sequencing clone quantification. Overall study: Five aliquots were made in replicates from the RNA of 20,000 or 100,000 naive CD8 cells, and four were sequenced.

Making the bulk TCR libraries relied on previously described methods and listed TCR primers. Each CDR3 protein is one row after TCRdb ran MiXCR on the PCR reads. The data contain about 54,000 distinct CDR3 sequences, 25% of them singletons. Naive CD8 T cells were FACS-sorted by CD8+CD4-CCR7+CD45RA+ markers. The material sequenced was naive CD8+ T cells from blood, with Jurkat cell RNA spiked in. Subset defined: FACS-sorted CD8+CD4-CCR7+CD45RA+ naive T cells. The clonotype originates from a human donor in good health. Some libraries in this study had Jurkat cell RNA spiked in. The chain recombines TRBV7-9 with TRBJ1-1; TRBD1 matches 8 bases. The CDR3 loop reads CASSPQAGGDAFF. The DNA for the CDR3 is TGTGCCAGCAGCCCTCAGGCAGGGGGCGACGCTTTCTTT.